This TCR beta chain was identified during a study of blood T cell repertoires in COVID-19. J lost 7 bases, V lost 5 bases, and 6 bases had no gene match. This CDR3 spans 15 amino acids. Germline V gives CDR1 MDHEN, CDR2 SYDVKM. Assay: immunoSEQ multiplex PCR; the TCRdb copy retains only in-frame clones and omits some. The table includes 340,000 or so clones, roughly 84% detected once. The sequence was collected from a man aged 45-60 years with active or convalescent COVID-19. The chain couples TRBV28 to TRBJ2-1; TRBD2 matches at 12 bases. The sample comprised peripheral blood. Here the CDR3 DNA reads TGTGCCAGCAGTCCTGGACTAGCGGGGAATAATGAGCAGTTCTTC. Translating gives CASSPGLAGNNEQFF.